Following are 2 T cell receptor beta chains from one sample sequenced in a study of lymphopenia after photon versus proton radiotherapy. Clones were read by immunoSEQ multiplex PCR, and TCRdb kept only the in-frame ones, dropping some. Of 23,000 or so clones listed, approximately 90% are singletons. This specimen consisted of peripheral blood, obtained from a patient treated with photon-based radiotherapy. All receptors come from a man aged 45 to 65 with gastric cancer.

The chain carries TRBV2 and TRBJ2-2; TRBD1 matches at 8 bases. The CDR3 is 15 amino acids. The V gene end was trimmed by 2 bases and the J gene end by 4 bases; junction bases not matched to a gene: 3. The germline CDR1 and CDR2 sequences are SNHLY and FYNNEI. CDR3 sequence reads: CASSEQGASTGELFF. CDR3 coding DNA: TGTGCCAGCAGTGAACAGGGGGCGAGCACCGGGGAGCTGTTTTTT.

The CDR3 bases are TGCGCCAGCAGCCTGGGGGACAGGGTGAACACTGAAGCTTTCTTT. Protein sequence: CASSLGDRVNTEAFF. This chain joins TRBV5-1 and TRBJ1-1; TRBD1 matches at 9 bases. The length of the CDR3 is 15 residues. V lost 4 bases, J lost 0 bases, and 4 bases stayed unmatched. Per germline, CDR1 SGHRS and CDR2 YFSETQ.